The clone carrying this TCR beta chain has only one observation. Its specificity is not known. The sample belongs to a study of T cells in Graves' hyperthyroidism and ophthalmopathy. Study-wide findings and caveats: Also found in blood were most expanded thyroid clonotypes above 0.001.

The definition of stable Graves' hyperthyroidism was no ophthalmopathy progression within 18 months. Uncontrolled infection, other autoimmune disease, pregnancy or lactation excluded patients. Out of 10 ml of fresh peripheral blood came the PBMCs. The investigators amplified TCR beta CDR3 regions from RNA transcripts. HTBI primers were used for first-round RT-PCR of the TCR CDR3. TCRdb re-derived calls from the multiplex PCR reads in MiXCR, one entry per CDR3 protein. This sample has approximately 640,000 distinct CDR3 sequences, with 15% to 20% found just once. Sequencing input: blood. The TCR originated in a woman in her thirties with Graves' hyperthyroidism.

Written as DNA, the CDR3 is TGTGCCAGCAGGTCTACAGGGGGCGCAGATACGCAGTATTTT. Translation gives CASRSTGGADTQYF. This sequence joins TRBV12-3 or TRBV12-4 and TRBJ2-3; 9 nucleotides agree with TRBD1. This CDR3 is built from 14 residues. V dropped 6 bases and J dropped 4; count of bases not matched to a gene: 5.